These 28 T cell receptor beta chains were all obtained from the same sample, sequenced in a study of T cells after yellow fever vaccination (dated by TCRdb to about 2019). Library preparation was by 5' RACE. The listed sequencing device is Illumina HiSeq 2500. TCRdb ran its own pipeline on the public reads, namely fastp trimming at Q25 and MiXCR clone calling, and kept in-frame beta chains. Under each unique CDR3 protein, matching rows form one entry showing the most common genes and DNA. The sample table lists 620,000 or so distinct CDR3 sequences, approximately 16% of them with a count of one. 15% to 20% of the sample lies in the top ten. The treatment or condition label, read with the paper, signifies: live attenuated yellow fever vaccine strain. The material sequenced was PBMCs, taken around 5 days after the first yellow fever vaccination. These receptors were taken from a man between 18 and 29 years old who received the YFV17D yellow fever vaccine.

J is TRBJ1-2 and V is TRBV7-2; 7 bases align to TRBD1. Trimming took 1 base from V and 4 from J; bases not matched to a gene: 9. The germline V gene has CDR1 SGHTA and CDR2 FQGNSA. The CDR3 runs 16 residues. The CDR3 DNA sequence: TGTGCCAGCAGCTTAGGCCCAGGGGGGCGATCCTATGGCTACACCTTC. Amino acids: CASSLGPGGRSYGYTF.

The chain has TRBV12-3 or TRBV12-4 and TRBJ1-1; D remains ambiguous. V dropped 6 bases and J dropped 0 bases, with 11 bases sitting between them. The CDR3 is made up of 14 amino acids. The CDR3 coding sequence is TGTGCCAGCAGGGCCCAGACCCTGAACACTGAAGCTTTCTTT. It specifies CASRAQTLNTEAFF.

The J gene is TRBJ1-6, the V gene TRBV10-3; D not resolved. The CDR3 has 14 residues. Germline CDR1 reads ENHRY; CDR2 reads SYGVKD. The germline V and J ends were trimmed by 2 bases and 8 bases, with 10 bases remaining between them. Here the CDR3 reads CAISEPMIHSPLHF. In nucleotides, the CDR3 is TGTGCCATCAGTGAGCCGATGATTCATTCACCCCTCCACTTT.

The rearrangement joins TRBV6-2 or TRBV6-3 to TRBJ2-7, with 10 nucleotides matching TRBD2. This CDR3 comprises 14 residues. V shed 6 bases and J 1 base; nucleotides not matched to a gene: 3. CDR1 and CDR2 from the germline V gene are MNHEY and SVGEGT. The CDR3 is CASRGLAESYEQYV. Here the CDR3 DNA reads TGTGCCAGCAGAGGACTAGCGGAATCCTACGAGCAGTACGTC.

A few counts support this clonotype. For the CDR3, the DNA is TGCGCCAGCAGCTTGAACTTTGATTACGAGCAGTACTTC. This codes for CASSLNFDYEQYF. The J gene is TRBJ2-7, the V gene TRBV5-1; D gene uncertain. The CDR3 is made up of 13 amino acids. Germline lookup yields CDR1 SGHRS and CDR2 YFSETQ. Trimming removed 1 base at V and 4 bases at J, with 9 bases between.

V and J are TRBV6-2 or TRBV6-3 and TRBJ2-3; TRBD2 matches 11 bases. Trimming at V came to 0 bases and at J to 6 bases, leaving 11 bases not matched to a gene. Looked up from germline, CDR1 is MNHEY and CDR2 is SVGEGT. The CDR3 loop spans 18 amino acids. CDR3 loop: CASSYSRGSGGARDTQYF. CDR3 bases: TGTGCCAGCAGTTACTCGAGGGGTAGCGGGGGGGCCAGGGATACGCAGTATTTT.

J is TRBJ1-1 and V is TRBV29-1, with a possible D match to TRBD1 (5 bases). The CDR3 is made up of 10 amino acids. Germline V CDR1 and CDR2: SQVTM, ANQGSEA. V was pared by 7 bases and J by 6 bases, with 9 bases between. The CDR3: CSGGWPEAFF. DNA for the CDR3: TGCAGCGGGGGGTGGCCTGAAGCTTTCTTT.

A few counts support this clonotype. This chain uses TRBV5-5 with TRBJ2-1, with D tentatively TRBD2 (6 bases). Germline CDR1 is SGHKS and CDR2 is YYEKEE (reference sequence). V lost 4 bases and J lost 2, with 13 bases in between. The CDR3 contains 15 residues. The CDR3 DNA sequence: TGTGCCAGCAGCCCCGGGACTCTTACCTACAATGAGCAGTTCTTC. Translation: CASSPGTLTYNEQFF. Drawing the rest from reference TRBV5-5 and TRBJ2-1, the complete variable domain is DAGVTQSPTHLIKTRGQQVTLRCSPISGHKSVSWYQQVLGQGPQFIFQYYEKEERGRGNFPDRFSARQFPNYSSELNVNALLLGDSALYLCASSPGTLTYNEQFFGPGTRLTVL.

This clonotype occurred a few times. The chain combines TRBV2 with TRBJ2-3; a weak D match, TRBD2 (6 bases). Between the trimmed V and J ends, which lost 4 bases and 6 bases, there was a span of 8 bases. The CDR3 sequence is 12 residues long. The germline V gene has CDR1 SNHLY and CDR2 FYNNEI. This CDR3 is CASSVRGDTQYF. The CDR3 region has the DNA TGTGCCAGCAGTGTTCGGGGGGATACGCAGTATTTT.

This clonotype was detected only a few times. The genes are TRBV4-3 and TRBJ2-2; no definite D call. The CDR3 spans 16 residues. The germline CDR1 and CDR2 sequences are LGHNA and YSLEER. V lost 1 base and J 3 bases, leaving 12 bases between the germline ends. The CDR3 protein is CASSQGLQRDTGELFF. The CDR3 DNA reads TGCGCCAGCAGCCAAGGATTGCAGAGAGACACCGGGGAGCTGTTTTTT.

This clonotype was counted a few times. This chain's CDR3 is CSVPGILSYNEQFF. CDR3 sequence (DNA): TGCAGCGTCCCCGGGATCCTCTCCTACAATGAGCAGTTCTTC. This chain joins TRBV29-1 and TRBJ2-1, with D possibly matching TRBD2 (5 bases). From germline, CDR1 is SQVTM and CDR2 ANQGSEA. This CDR3 region has 14 residues. The V and J ends lost 6 bases and 0 bases respectively, with 12 bases between them.

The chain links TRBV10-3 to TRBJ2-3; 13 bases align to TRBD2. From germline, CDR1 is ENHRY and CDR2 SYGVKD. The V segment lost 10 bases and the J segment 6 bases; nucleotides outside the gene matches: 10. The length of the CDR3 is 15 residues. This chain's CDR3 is CATTGLAGATDTQYF. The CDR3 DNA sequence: TGTGCCACCACAGGACTAGCGGGGGCTACCGATACGCAGTATTTT.

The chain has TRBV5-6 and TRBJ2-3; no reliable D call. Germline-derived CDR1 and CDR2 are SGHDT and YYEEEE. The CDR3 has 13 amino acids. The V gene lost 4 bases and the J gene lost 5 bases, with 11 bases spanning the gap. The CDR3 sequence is CASSLTIGDTQYF. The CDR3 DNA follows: TGTGCCAGCAGCCTGACGATCGGAGATACGCAGTATTTT.

The CDR3 region has the DNA TGTGCCAGCAGTGACTCGAGGTACACAGATACGCAGTATTTT. It translates to CASSDSRYTDTQYF. V usage is TRBV6-4 and J usage is TRBJ2-3; the D is unclear. V dropped 0 bases and J dropped 2 bases, with 6 bases sitting between them. The CDR3 is 14 amino acids. Germline loops: CDR1 MRHNA, CDR2 SNTAGT.

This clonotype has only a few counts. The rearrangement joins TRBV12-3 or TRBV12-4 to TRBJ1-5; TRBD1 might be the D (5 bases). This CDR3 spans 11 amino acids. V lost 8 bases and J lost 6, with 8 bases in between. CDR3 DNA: TGTGCCAGCGGCCAGGGTCAGCCCCAGCATTTT. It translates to CASGQGQPQHF.

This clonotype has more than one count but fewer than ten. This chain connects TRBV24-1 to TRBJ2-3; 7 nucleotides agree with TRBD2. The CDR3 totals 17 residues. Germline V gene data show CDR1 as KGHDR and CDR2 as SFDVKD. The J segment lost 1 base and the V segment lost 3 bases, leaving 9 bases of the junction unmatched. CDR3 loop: CATSDVAAGRGTDTQYF. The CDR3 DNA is TGTGCCACCAGTGATGTCGCAGCGGGGCGGGGCACAGATACGCAGTATTTT.

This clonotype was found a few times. The CDR3 reads CASSYSPGGKVTQYF. DNA of the CDR3: TGTGCCAGCAGTTACTCGCCAGGGGGGAAAGTGACCCAGTACTTC. This sequence joins TRBV6-2 or TRBV6-3 and TRBJ2-5; possibly TRBD1 for D (7 bases). The CDR3 length is 15 residues. V was clipped by 0 bases and J by 7 bases, with 15 bases between them. The germline gives CDR1 MNHEY, CDR2 SVGEGT.

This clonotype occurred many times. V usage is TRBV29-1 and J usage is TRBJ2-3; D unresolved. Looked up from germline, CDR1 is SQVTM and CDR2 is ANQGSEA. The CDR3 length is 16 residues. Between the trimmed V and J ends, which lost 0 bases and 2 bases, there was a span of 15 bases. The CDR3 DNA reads TGCAGCGTTGAAGATGCCAGGCTGATGGCCACAGATACGCAGTATTTT. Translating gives CSVEDARLMATDTQYF.

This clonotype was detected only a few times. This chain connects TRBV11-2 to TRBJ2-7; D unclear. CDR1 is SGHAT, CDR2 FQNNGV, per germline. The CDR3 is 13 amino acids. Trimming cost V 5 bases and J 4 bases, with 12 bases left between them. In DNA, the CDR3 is TGTGCCAGCAGCCCCGCGGCCAGGTACGAGCAGTACTTC. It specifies CASSPAARYEQYF.

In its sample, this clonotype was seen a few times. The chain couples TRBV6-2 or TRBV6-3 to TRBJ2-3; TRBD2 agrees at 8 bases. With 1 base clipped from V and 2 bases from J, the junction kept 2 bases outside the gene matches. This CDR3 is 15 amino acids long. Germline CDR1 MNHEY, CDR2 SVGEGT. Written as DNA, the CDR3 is TGTGCCAGCAGTTACTTAGCGGGATACACAGATACGCAGTATTTT. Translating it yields CASSYLAGYTDTQYF.

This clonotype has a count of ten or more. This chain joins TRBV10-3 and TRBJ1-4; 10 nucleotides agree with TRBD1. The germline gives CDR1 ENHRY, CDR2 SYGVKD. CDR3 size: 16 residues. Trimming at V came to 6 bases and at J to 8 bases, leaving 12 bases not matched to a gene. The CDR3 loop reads CAISTRPGQGIEKLFF. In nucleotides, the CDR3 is TGTGCCATCAGCACCCGACCGGGACAGGGGATAGAAAAACTGTTTTTT.

The CDR3: CASSLGWTGGVQPQHF. CDR3 in DNA: TGTGCCAGCAGCTTAGGGTGGACAGGGGGTGTTCAGCCCCAGCATTTT. The V and J genes are TRBV7-6 and TRBJ1-5; 10 bases match TRBD1. The CDR3 extends over 16 amino acids. From germline, CDR1 is SGHVS and CDR2 FNYEAQ. V shed 1 base and J 6 bases; nucleotides not matched to a gene: 6.

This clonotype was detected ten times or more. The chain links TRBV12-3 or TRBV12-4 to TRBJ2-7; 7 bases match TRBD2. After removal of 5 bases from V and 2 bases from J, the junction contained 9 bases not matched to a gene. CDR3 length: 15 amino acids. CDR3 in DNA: TGTGCCAGCAGTCTTAGGGAGGGAGCGCCCTACGAGCAGTACGTC. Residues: CASSLREGAPYEQYV.

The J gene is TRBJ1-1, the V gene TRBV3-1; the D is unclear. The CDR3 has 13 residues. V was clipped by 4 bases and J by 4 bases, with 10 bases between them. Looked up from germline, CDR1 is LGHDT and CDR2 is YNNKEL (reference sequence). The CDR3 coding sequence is TGTGCCAGCAGCCCCTCGGGAATCACTGAAGCTTTCTTT. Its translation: CASSPSGITEAFF.

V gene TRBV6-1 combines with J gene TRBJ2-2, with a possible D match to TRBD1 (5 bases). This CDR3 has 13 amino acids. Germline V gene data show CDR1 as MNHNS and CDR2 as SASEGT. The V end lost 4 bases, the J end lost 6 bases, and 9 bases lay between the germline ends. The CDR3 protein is CASSARAPGELFF. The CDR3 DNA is TGTGCCAGCAGTGCCAGGGCCCCCGGGGAGCTGTTTTTT.

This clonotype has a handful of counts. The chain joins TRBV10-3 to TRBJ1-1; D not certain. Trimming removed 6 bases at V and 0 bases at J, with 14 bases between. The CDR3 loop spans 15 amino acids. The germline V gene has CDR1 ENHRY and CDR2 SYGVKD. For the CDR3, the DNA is TGTGCCATCAGCGAGCTAGGGTCCATGAACACTGAAGCTTTCTTT. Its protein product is CAISELGSMNTEAFF.

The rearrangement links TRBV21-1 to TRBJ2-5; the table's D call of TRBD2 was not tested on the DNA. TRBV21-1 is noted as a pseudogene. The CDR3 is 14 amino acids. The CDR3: CASSAGLATETQYF. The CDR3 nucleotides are TGTGCCAGCAGCGCGGGACTAGCTACAGAGACCCAGTACTTC.

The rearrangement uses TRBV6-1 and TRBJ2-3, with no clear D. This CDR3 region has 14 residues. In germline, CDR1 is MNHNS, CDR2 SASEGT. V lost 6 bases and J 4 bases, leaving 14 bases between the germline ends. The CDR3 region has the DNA TGTGCCAGCAGCTCCGGGTCCCGGGCAGATACGCAGTATTTT. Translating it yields CASSSGSRADTQYF.